This TCR beta chain emerged from a study of shared clonotypes between healthy human individuals. Positively selected for CCR7, the CD45RO-negative cells used as naive CD8 cells excluded terminally differentiated effector memory CD45RA+ cells. The germline gives CDR1 MDHEN, CDR2 SYDVKM. CDR3 length: 11 residues. Trimming took 3 bases from V and 5 from J, leaving 5 bases between them. Worth noting for this clone: Other DNA sequences in this sample translate to the same CDR3.

An even split of each subset's genomic DNA across several immunoSEQ plates was performed. Original methodology: Junction-only sequences produced by ImmunoSEQ had no quality scores, so filtering differed. Generated by immunoSEQ multiplex PCR, the TCRdb table keeps only in-frame clones and is missing some. V and J calls and clone size are copied from that table; D and trimming were computed from the DNA. The data show about 2.1 million clones, with around 93% seen just once and approximately 1.6% held by the top ten. Sequenced material: naive CD8+ T cells from PBMCs. This rearrangement joins TRBV28 to TRBJ2-7, with D perhaps matching TRBD2 (5 bases). The TCR was taken from a man aged 18-30 years in good health. Some clones in this sample may be carry-over from other donors' samples. CDR3 bases: TGTGCCAGCAGTTTCGGGAACGAGCAGTACTTC. It yields the protein CASSFGNEQYF.